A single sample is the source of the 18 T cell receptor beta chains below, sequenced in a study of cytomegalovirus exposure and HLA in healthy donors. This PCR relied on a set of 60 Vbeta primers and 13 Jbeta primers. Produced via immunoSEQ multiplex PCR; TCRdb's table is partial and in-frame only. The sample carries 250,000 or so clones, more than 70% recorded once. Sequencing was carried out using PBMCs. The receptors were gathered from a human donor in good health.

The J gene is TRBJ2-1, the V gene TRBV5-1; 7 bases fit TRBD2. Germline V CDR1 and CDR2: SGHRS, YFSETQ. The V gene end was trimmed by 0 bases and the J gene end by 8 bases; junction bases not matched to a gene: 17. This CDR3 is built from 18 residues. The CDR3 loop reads CASSLGPFGGISTDEQFF. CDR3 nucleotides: TGCGCCAGCAGCTTGGGCCCCTTCGGGGGGATATCTACTGATGAGCAGTTCTTC.

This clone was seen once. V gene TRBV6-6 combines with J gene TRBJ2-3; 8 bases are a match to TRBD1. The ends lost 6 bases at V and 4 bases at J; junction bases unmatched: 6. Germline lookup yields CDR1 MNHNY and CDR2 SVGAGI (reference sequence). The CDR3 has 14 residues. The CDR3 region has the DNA TGTGCCAGCAGCGGACAGGGTGGCCCAGATACGCAGTATTTT. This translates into CASSGQGGPDTQYF.

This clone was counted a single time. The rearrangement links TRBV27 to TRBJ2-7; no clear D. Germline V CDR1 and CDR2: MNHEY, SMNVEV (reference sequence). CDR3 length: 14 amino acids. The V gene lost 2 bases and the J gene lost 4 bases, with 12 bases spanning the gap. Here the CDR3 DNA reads TGTGCCAGCAGTTTAAAAGGTTCCGGGTACGAGCAGTACTTC. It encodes CASSLKGSGYEQYF.

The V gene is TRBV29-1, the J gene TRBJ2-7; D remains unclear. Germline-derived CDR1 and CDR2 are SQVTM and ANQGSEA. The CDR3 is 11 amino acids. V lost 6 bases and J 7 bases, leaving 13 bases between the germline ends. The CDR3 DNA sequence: TGCAGCGTGAGGTCAACCTCGGAGCAGTACTTC. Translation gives CSVRSTSEQYF.

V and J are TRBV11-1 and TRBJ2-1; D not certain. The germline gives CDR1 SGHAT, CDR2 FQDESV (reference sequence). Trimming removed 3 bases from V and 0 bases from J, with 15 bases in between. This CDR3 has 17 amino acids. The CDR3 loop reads CASSFRRRQSSYNEQFF. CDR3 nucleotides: TGTGCCAGCAGCTTCCGCCGCAGGCAGAGCTCCTACAATGAGCAGTTCTTC.

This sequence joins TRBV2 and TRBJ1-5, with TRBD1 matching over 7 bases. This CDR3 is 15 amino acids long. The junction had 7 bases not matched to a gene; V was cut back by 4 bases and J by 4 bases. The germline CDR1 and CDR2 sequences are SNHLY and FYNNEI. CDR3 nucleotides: TGTGCCAGCAGTGGCCAGGGGGTACGGAATCAGCCCCAGCATTTT. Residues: CASSGQGVRNQPQHF.

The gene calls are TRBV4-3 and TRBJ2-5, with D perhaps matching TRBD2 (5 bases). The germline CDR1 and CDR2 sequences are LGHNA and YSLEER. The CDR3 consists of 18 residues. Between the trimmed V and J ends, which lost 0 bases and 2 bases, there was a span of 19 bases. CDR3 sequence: CASSQDRSTGGSQETQYF. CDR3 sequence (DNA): TGCGCCAGCAGCCAAGATCGGTCGACTGGAGGCTCACAAGAGACCCAGTACTTC.

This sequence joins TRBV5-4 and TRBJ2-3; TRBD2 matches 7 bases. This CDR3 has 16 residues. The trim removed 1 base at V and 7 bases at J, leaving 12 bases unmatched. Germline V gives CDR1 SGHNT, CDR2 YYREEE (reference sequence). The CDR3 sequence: CASSLQRGGSGYTQYF. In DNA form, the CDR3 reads TGTGCCAGCAGCTTGCAGCGTGGCGGGAGTGGTTATACGCAGTATTTT.

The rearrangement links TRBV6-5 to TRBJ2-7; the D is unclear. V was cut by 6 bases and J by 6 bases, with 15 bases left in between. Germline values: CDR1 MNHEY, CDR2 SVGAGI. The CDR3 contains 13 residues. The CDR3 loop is CASSQTLPGEQYF. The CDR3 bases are TGTGCCAGCAGCCAAACCCTGCCCGGCGAGCAGTACTTC.

This CDR3 reads CASSKLAGVPFSYNEQFF. CDR3 bases: TGTGCCAGTAGTAAACTAGCGGGAGTGCCCTTCTCCTACAATGAGCAGTTCTTC. This rearrangement joins TRBV19 to TRBJ2-1; 11 nucleotides align to TRBD2. The germline CDR1 and CDR2 sequences are LNHDA and SQIVND (reference sequence). The CDR3 consists of 18 residues. Trimming cost V 4 bases and J 0 bases; bases outside gene matches: 8.

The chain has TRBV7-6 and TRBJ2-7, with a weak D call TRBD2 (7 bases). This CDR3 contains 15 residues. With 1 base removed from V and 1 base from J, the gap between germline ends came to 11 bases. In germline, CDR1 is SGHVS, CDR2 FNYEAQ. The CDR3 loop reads CASSLVGGVSYEQYF. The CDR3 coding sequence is TGTGCCAGCAGCTTAGTAGGGGGGGTTTCCTACGAGCAGTACTTC. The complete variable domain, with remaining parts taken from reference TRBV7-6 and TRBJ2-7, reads GAGVSQSPRYKVTKRGQDVALRCDPISGHVSLYWYRQALGQGPEFLTYFNYEAQQDKSGLPNDRFSAERPEGSISTLTIQRTEQRDSAMYRCASSLVGGVSYEQYFGPGTRLTVT.

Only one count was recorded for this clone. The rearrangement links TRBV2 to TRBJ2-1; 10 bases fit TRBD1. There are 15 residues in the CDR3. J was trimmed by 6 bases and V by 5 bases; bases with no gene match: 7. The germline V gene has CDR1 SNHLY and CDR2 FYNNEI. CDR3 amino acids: CASSFRDRGGNEQFF. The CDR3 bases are TGTGCCAGCAGTTTCCGGGACAGGGGAGGCAATGAGCAGTTCTTC.

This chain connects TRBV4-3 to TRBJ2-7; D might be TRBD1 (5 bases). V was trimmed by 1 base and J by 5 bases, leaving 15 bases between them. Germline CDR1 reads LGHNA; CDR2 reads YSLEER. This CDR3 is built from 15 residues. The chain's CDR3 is CASSQGLGVDNEQYF. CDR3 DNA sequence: TGCGCCAGCAGCCAAGGTTTAGGGGTCGACAACGAGCAGTACTTC.

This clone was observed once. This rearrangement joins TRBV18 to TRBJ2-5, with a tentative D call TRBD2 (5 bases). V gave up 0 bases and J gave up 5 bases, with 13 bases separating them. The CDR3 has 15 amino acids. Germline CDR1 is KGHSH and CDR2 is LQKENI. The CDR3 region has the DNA TGTGCCAGCTCACCACCGAGGAACAGAGGGGAGACCCAGTACTTC. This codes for CASSPPRNRGETQYF.

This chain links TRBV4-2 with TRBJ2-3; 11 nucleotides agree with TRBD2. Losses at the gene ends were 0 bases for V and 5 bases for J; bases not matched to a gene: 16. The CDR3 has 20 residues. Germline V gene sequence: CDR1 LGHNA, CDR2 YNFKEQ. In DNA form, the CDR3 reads TGTGCCAGCAGCCAAGAATGGAGGGCTAGCGGGAGGCGAGCACTAGATACGCAGTATTTT. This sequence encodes CASSQEWRASGRRALDTQYF.

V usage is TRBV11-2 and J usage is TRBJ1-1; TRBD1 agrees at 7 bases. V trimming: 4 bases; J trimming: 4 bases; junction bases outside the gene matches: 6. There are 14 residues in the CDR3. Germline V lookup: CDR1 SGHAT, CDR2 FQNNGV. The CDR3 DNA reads TGTGCCAGCAGCTCAACAGGGGATGGCACTGAAGCTTTCTTT. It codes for CASSSTGDGTEAFF. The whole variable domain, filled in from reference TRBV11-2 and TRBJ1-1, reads EAGVAQSPRYKIIEKRQSVAFWCNPISGHATLYWYQQILGQGPKLLIQFQNNGVVDDSQLPKDRFSAERLKGVDSTLKIQPAKLEDSAVYLCASSSTGDGTEAFFGQGTRLTVV.

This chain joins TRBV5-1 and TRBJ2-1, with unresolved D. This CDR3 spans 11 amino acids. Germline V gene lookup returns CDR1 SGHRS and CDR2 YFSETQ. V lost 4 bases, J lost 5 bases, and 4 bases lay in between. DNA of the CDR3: TGCGCCAGCAGCCCTGACAATGAGCAGTTCTTC. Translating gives CASSPDNEQFF.

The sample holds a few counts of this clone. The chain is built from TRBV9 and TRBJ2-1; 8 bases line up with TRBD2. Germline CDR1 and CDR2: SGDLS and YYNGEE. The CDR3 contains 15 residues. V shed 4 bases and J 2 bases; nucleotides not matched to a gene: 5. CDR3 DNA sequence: TGTGCCAGCAGCACCCAAGCGGGAGCCTACAATGAGCAGTTCTTC. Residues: CASSTQAGAYNEQFF.